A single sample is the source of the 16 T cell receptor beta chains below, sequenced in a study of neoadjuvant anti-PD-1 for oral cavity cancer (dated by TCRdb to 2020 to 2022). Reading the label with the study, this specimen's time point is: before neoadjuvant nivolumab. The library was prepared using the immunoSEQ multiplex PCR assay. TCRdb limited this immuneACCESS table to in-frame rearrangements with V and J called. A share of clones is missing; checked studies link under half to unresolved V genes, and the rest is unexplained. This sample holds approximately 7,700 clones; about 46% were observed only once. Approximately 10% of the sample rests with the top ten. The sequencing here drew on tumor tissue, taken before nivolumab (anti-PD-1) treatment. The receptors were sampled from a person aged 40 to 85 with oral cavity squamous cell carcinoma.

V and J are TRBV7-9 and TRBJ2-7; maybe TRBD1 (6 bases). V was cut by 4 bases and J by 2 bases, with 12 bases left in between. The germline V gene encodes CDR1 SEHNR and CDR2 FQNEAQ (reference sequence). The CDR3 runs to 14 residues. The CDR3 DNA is TGTGCCAGCAGCTCCCGGGACAACACCTACGAGCAGTACTTC. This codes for CASSSRDNTYEQYF.

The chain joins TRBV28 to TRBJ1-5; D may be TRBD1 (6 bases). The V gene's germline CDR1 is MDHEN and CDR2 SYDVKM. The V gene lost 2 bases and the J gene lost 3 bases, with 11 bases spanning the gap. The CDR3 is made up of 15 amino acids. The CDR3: CASSLAGAPNQPQHF. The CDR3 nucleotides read TGTGCCAGCAGTTTAGCAGGGGCGCCCAATCAGCCCCAGCATTTT.

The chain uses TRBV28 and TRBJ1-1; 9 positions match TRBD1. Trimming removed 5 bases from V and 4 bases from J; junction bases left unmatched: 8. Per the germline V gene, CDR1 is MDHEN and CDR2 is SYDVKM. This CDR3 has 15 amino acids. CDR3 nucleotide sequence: TGTGCCAGCAGTCCGGGACAGGGAAGGGGCACTGAAGCTTTCTTT. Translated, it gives CASSPGQGRGTEAFF. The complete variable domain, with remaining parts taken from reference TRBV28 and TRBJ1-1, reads DVKVTQSSRYLVKRTGEKVFLECVQDMDHENMFWYRQDPGLGLRLIYFSYDVKMKEKGDIPEGYSVSREKKERFSLILESASTNQTSMYLCASSPGQGRGTEAFFGQGTRLTVV.

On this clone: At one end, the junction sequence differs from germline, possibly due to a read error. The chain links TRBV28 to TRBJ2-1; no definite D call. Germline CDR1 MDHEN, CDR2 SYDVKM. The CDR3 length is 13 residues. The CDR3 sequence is CASSYTSNNEQFF. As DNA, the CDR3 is TGTGCCAGCAGTTATACCTCCAACAATGAGCAGTTCTTC.

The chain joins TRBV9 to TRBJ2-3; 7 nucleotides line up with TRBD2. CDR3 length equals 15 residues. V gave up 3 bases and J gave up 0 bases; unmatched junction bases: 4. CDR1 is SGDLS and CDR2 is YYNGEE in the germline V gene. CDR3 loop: CASSASGTSTDTQYF. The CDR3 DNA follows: TGTGCCAGCAGCGCGAGCGGGACTAGCACAGATACGCAGTATTTT.

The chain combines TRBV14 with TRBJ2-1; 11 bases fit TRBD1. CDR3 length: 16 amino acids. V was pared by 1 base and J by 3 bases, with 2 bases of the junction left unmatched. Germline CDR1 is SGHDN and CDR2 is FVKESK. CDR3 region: CASSQVGTGGYNEQFF. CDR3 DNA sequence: TGTGCCAGCAGCCAAGTTGGGACAGGGGGCTACAATGAGCAGTTCTTC.

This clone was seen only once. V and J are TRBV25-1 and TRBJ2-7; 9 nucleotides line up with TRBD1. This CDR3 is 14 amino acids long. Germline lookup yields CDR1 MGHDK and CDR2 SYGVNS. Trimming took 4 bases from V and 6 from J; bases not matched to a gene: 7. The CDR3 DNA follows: TGTGCCAGCAGTGCCCGGGACAGGGTTAGCGAGCAGTACTTC. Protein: CASSARDRVSEQYF.

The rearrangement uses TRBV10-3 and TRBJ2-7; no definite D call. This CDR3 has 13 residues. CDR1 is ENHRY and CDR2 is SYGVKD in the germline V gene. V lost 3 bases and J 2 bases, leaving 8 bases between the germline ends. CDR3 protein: CAISDRDPYEQYF. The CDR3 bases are TGTGCCATCAGTGATAGGGATCCCTACGAGCAGTACTTC.

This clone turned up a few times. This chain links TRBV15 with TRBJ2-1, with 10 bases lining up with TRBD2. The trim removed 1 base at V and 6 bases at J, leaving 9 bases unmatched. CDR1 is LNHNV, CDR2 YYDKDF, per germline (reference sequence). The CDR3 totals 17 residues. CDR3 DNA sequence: TGTGCCACCAGCAGAGCCCTAGCGGGAGTTTATCCCAATGAGCAGTTCTTC. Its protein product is CATSRALAGVYPNEQFF.

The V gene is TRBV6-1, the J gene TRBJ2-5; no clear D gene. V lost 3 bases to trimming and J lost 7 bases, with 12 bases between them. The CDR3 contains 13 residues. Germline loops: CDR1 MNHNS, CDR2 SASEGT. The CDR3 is CASSDPSLGTQYF. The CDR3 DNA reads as TGTGCCAGCAGTGACCCTTCCCTGGGGACCCAGTACTTC.

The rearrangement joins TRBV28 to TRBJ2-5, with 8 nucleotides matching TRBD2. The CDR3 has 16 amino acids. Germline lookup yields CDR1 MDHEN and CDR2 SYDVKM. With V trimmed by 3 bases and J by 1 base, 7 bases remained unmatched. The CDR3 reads CASSFGLAETQETQYF. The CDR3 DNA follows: TGTGCCAGCAGTTTTGGACTAGCAGAGACCCAAGAGACCCAGTACTTC.

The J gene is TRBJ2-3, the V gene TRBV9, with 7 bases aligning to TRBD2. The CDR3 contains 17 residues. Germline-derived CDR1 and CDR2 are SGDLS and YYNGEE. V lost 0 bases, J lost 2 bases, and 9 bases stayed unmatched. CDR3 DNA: TGTGCCAGCAGCGTAGACGCGGGAGCGGGGTACACAGATACGCAGTATTTT. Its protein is CASSVDAGAGYTDTQYF.

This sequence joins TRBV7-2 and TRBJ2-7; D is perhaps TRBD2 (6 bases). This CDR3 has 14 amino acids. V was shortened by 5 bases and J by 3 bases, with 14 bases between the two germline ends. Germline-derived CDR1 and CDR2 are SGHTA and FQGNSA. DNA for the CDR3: TGTGCCAGCAGCCCCAGAGCGGGCTACTACGAGCAGTACTTC. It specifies CASSPRAGYYEQYF. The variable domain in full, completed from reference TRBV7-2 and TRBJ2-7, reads GAGVSQSPSNKVTEKGKDVELRCDPISGHTALYWYRQSLGQGLEFLIYFQGNSAPDKSGLPSDRFSAERTGGSVSTLTIQRTQQEDSAVYLCASSPRAGYYEQYFGPGTRLTVT.

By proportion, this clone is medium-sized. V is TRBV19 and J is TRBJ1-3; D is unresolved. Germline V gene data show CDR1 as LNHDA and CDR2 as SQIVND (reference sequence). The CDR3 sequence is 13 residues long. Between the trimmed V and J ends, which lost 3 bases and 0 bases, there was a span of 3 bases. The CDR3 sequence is CASSIASGNTIYF. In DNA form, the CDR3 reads TGTGCCAGTAGTATCGCCTCTGGAAACACCATATATTTT.

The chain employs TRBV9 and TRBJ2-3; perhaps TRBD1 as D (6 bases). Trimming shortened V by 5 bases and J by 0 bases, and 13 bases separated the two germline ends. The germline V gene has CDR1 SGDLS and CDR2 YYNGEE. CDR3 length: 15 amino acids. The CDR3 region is CASRAGTLSTDTQYF. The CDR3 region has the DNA TGTGCCAGCAGAGCTGGGACACTCAGCACAGATACGCAGTATTTT.

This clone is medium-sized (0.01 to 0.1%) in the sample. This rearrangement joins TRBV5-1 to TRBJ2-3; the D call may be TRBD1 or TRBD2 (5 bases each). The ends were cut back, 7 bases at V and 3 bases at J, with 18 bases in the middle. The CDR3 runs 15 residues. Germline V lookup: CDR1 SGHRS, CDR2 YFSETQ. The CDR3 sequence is CASYPTRGETDTQYF. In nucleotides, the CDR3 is TGCGCCAGCTACCCGACGAGGGGCGAGACAGATACGCAGTATTTT.